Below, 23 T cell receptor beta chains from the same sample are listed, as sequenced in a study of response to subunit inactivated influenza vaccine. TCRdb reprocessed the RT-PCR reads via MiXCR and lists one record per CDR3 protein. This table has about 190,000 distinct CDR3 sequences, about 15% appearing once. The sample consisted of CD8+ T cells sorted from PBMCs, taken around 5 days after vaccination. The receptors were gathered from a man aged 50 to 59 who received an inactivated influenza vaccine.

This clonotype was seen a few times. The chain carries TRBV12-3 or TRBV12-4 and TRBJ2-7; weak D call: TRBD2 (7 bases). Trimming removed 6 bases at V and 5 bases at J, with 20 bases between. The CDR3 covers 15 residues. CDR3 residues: CASRGGAGDYDEQYF. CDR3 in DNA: TGTGCCAGCAGGGGGGGGGCAGGTGATTATGACGAGCAGTACTTC.

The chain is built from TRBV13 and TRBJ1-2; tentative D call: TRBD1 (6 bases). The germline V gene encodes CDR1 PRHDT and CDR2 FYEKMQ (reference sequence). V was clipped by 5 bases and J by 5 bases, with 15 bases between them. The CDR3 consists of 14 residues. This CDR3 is CASSPSGGAYGYTF. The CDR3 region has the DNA TGTGCCAGCAGCCCCTCCGGGGGGGCTTATGGCTACACCTTC.

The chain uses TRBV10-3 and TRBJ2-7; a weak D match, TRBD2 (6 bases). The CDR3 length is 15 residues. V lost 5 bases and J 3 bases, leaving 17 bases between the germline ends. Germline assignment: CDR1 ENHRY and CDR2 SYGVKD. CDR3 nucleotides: TGTGCCATCAGTAGCCGGGACTCCGAACTCTACGAGCAGTACTTC. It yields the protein CAISSRDSELYEQYF.

CDR3 region: CASSLTGPWGNEQFF. The CDR3 DNA sequence: TGTGCCAGCAGCTTAACTGGACCTTGGGGCAATGAGCAGTTCTTC. The gene calls are TRBV7-6 and TRBJ2-1; D gene ambiguous. Trimming left V 2 bases short and J 6 bases short, with 14 bases between. The CDR3 length is 15 residues. The germline V gene encodes CDR1 SGHVS and CDR2 FNYEAQ.

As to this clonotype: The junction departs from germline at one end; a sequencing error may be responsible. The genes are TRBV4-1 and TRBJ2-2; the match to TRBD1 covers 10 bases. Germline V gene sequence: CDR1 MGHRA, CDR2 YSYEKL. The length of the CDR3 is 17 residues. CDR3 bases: TGCGCCTGCAGCCACGAGACAGGGGGCTGGAACACCGGGGAGCTGTTTTTT. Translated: CACSHETGGWNTGELFF.

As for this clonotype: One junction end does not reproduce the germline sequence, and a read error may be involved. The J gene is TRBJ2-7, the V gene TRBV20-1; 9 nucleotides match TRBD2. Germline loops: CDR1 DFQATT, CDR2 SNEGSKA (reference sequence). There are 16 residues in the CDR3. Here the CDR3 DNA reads TGCTGTGCTAGTTTTGCTAGCGGGACCCACACCGGGGAGCAGTACTTC. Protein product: CCASFASGTHTGEQYF.

In DNA form, the CDR3 reads TGTGCCAGCAGTTTGGTGGGGGGCTTTGAAAAACTGTTTTTT. Residues: CASSLVGGFEKLFF. The rearrangement joins TRBV12-3 or TRBV12-4 to TRBJ1-4, with a weak D call TRBD1 (6 bases). The CDR3 totals 14 residues. Trimming took off 3 bases at V and 7 bases at J, with 12 bases between the two ends.

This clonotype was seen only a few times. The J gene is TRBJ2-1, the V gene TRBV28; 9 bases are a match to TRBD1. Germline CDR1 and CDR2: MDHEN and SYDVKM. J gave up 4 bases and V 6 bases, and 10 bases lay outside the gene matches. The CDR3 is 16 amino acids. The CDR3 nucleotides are TGTGCCAGCAGCCTAAACAGGGGGCCGACTTACAATGAGCAGTTCTTC. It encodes CASSLNRGPTYNEQFF.

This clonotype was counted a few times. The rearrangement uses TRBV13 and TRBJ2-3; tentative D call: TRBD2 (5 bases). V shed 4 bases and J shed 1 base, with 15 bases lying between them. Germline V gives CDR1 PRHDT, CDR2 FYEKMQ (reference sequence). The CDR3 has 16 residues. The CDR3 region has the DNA TGTGCCAGCAGCTCCCCGCAGCGGCAGGGCACAGATACGCAGTATTTT. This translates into CASSSPQRQGTDTQYF.

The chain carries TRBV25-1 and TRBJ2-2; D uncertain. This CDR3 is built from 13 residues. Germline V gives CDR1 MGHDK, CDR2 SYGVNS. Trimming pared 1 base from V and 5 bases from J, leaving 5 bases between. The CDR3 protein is CASSEWKTGELFF. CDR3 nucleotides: TGTGCCAGCAGTGAATGGAAAACCGGGGAGCTGTTTTTT.

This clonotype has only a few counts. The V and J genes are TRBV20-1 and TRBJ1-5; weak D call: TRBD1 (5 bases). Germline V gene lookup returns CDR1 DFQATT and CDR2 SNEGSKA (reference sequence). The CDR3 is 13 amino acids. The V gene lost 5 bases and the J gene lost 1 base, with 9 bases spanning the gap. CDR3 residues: CSAVEGSNQPQHF. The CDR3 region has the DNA TGCAGTGCTGTCGAGGGGAGCAATCAGCCCCAGCATTTT.

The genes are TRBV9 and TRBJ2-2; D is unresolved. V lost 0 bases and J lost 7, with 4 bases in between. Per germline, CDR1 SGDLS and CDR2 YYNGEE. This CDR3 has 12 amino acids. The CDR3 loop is CASSVAFGELFF. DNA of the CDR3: TGTGCCAGCAGCGTAGCTTTCGGGGAGCTGTTTTTT.

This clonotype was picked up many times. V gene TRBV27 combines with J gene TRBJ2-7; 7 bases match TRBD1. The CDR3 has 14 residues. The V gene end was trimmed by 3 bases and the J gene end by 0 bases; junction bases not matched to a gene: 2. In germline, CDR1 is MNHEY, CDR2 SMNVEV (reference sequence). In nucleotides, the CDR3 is TGTGCCAGCAGTTTGGGACAGACCTCCTACGAGCAGTACTTC. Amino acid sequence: CASSLGQTSYEQYF.

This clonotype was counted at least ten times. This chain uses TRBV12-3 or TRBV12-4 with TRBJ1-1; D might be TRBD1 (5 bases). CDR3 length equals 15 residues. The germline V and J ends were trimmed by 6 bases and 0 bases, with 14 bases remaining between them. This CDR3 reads CASRLGEAVNTEAFF. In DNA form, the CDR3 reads TGTGCCAGCAGACTGGGGGAGGCTGTGAACACTGAAGCTTTCTTT.

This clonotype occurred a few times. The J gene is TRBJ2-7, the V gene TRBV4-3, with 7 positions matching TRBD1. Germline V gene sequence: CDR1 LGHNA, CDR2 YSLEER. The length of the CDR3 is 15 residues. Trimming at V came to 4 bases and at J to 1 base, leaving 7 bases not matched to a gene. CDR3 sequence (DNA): TGCGCCAGCAGCCGCGAATGGGACAGTTCCTACGAGCAGTACTTC. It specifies CASSREWDSSYEQYF.

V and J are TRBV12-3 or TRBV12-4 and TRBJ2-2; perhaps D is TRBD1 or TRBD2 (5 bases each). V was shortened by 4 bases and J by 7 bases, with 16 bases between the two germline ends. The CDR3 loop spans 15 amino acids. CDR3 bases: TGTGCCAGCAGTTCAAGCGTCTGGGGGATCGGGGAGCTGTTTTTT. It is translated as CASSSSVWGIGELFF.

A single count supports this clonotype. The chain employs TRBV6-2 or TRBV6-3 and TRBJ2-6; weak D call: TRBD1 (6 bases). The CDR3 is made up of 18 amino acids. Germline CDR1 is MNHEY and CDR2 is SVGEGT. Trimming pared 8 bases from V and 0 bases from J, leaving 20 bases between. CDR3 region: CASGFSGDSDSGANVLTF. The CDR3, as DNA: TGTGCCAGCGGATTCTCAGGGGATTCGGACTCTGGGGCCAACGTCCTGACTTTC.

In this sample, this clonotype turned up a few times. The CDR3, as DNA: TGCGCCAGCAGCTTTTCTAGCGGGGGACTCCAAGAGACCCAGTACTTC. Translation: CASSFSSGGLQETQYF. The rearrangement uses TRBV5-1 and TRBJ2-5; 10 nucleotides align to TRBD2. Germline trimming cut 2 bases from V and 1 base from J; bases unmatched to any gene: 5. Germline loops: CDR1 SGHRS, CDR2 YFSETQ. The CDR3 has 16 amino acids.

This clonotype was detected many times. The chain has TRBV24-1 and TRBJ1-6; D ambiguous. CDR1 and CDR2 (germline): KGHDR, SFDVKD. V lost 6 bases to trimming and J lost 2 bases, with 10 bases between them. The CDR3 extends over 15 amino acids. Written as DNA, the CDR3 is TGTGCCACCAGTAGATCGATGGCCTATAATTCACCCCTCCACTTT. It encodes CATSRSMAYNSPLHF.

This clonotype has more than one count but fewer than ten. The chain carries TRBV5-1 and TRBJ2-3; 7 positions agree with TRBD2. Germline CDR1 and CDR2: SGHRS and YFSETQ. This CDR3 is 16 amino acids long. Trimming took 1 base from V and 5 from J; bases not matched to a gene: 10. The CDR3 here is CASSLSSGKIRDTQYF. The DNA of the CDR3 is TGCGCCAGCAGCTTGTCTAGCGGCAAGATTAGAGATACGCAGTATTTT.

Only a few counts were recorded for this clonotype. The CDR3 DNA is TGTGCCAGCAGCCTTAACTTTCACGGGAGTCGAACAGATACGCAGTATTTT. Amino acid sequence: CASSLNFHGSRTDTQYF. The chain has TRBV9 and TRBJ2-3; TRBD2 might be the D (6 bases). Trimming cost V 4 bases and J 3 bases, with 21 bases left between them. CDR1 is SGDLS, CDR2 YYNGEE, per germline. This CDR3 is 17 amino acids long.

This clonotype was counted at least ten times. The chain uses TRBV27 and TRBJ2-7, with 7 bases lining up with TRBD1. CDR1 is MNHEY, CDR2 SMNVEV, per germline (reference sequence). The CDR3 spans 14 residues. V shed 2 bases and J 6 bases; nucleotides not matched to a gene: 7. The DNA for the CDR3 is TGTGCCAGCAGTTTACGACAGGGTAGGAGCGAGCAGTACTTC. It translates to CASSLRQGRSEQYF.

The CDR3 DNA follows: TGTGCCAGCCTGCCGGAATATCTCATCACTGAAGCTTTCTTT. Translated: CASLPEYLITEAFF. This chain uses TRBV7-8 with TRBJ1-1; D is uncertain. The germline CDR1 and CDR2 sequences are SGHVS and FQNEAQ. Trimming took 8 bases from V and 4 from J, leaving 17 bases between them. CDR3 length: 14 amino acids.